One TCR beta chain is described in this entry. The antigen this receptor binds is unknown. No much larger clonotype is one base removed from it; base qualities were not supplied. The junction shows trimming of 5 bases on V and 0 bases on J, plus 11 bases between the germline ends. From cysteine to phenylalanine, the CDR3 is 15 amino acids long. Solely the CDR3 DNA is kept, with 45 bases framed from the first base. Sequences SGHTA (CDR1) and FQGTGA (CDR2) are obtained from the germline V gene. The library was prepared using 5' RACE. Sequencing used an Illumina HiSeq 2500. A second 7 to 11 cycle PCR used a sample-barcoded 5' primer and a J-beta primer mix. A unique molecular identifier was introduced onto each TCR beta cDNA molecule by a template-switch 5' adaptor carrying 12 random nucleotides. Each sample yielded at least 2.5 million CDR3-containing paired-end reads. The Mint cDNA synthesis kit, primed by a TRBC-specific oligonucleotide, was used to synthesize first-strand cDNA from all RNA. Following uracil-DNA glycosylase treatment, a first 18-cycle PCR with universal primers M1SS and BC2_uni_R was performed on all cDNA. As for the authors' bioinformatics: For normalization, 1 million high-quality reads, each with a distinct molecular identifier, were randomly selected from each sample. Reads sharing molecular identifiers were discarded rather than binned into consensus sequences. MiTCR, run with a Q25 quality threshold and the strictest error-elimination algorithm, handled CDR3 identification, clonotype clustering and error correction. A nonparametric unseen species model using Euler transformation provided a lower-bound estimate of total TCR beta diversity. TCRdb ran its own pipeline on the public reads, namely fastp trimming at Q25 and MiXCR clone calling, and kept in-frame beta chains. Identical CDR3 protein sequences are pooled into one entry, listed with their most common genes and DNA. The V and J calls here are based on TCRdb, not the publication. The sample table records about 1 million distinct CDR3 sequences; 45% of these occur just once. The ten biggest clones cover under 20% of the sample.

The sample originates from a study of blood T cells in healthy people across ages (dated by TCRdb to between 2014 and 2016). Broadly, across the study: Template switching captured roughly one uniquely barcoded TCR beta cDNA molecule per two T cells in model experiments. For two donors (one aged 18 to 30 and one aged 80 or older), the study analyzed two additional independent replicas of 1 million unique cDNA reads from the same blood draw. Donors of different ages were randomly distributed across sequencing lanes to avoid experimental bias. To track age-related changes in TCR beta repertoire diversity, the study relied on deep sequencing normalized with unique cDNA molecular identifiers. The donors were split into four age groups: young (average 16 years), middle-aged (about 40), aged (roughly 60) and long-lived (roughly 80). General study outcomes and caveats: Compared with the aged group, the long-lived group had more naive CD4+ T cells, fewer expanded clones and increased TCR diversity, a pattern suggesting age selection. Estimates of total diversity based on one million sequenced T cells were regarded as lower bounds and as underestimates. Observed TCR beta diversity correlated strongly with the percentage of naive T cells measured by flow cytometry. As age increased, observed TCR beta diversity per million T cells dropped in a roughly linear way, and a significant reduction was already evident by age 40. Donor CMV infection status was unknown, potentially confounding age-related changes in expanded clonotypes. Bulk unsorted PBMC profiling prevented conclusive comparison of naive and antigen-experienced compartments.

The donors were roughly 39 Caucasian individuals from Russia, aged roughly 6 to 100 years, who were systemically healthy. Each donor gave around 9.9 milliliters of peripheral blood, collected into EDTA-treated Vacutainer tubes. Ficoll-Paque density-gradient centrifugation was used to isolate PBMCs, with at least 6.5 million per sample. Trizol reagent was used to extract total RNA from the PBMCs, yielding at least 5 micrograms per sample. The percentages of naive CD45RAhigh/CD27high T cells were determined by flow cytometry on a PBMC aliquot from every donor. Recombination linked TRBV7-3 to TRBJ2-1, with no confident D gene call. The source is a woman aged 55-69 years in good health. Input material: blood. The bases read TGTGCCAGCAGCCCGTCCAGCCACTCCTACAATGAGCAGTTCTTC. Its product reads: CASSPSSHSYNEQFF.